Following are 29 T cell receptor beta chains from one sample sequenced in a study of shared clonotypes between healthy human individuals. TCRdb's copy holds only in-frame clones and misses some; the assay was immunoSEQ multiplex PCR. The sample includes about 490,000 clones, over 65% of them seen just once. The specimen sequenced was PBMCs. These receptors originate from a woman aged 40 to 49 in good health. Some clones in this sample may be carry-over from other donors' samples.

V is TRBV9 and J is TRBJ2-6; 11 positions agree with TRBD2. V was pared by 0 bases and J by 0 bases, with 2 bases of the junction left unmatched. Germline V lookup: CDR1 SGDLS, CDR2 YYNGEE. CDR3 size: 18 residues. The CDR3 region has the DNA TGTGCCAGCAGCGTAGGGACTAGCGGGCGCTCTGGGGCCAACGTCCTGACTTTC. Its translation is CASSVGTSGRSGANVLTF.

This chain connects TRBV5-8 to TRBJ2-5, with 9 bases aligning to TRBD1. V lost 4 bases to trimming and J lost 5 bases; unmatched junction nucleotides: 9. This CDR3 comprises 15 residues. The germline gives CDR1 SGHTS, CDR2 YDEGEE. The CDR3 sequence: CASSITGGLWETQYF. In DNA form, the CDR3 reads TGTGCCAGCAGCATAACAGGGGGCCTGTGGGAGACCCAGTACTTC.

The rearrangement uses TRBV7-2 and TRBJ2-1, with no clear D. The ends were cut back, 4 bases at V and 6 bases at J, with 10 bases in the middle. The germline CDR1 and CDR2 sequences are SGHTA and FQGNSA. The CDR3 is 13 residues long. CDR3 region: CASSSQRTNEQFF. DNA of the CDR3: TGTGCCAGCAGCTCCCAAAGGACCAATGAGCAGTTCTTC.

This chain uses TRBV19 with TRBJ2-6, with TRBD1 matching 7 bases. This CDR3 spans 16 amino acids. J gave up 2 bases and V 7 bases, and 8 bases lay outside the gene matches. Germline lookup yields CDR1 LNHDA and CDR2 SQIVND (reference sequence). DNA of the CDR3: TGTGCCAGTACCACCGGTACAGGGGCTGGGGCCAACGTCCTGACTTTC. Residues: CASTTGTGAGANVLTF.

The chain couples TRBV4-1 to TRBJ2-1; D gene unclear. Germline V gives CDR1 MGHRA, CDR2 YSYEKL. The CDR3 has 14 amino acids. Trimming left V 3 bases short and J 10 bases short, with 16 bases between. This chain's CDR3 is CASSHPGRNGEQFF. The CDR3, as DNA: TGCGCCAGCAGCCACCCCGGACGGAACGGAGAGCAGTTCTTC.

This chain uses TRBV5-4 with TRBJ2-3, with TRBD2 matching over 9 bases. The germline gives CDR1 SGHNT, CDR2 YYREEE (reference sequence). The CDR3 has 16 amino acids. V gave up 0 bases and J gave up 4 bases; unmatched junction bases: 6. The CDR3: CASSLDAGGTADTQYF. In DNA form, the CDR3 reads TGTGCCAGCAGCTTGGACGCGGGAGGGACCGCAGATACGCAGTATTTT.

On this clone itself: A single base separates this from a much larger clone, so it may be a read error. The chain has TRBV29-1 and TRBJ1-2, with D unclear. The germline V gene encodes CDR1 SQVTM and CDR2 ANQGSEA. Trimming stripped 0 bases from V and 6 bases from J, with 14 bases between. This CDR3 has 14 residues. CDR3 in amino acids: CSVEERAFTDGYTF. The DNA for the CDR3 is TGCAGCGTTGAAGAAAGGGCATTTACGGATGGCTACACCTTC.

This clone was seen once. The rearrangement links TRBV18 to TRBJ2-3; 11 nucleotides match TRBD2. V lost 0 bases and J lost 2; bases outside the gene matches: 4. Germline V gives CDR1 KGHSH, CDR2 LQKENI. The length of the CDR3 is 17 residues. The CDR3 reads CASSPPGLAAFTDTQYF. DNA for the CDR3: TGTGCCAGCTCACCACCGGGACTAGCGGCGTTCACAGATACGCAGTATTTT.

This chain joins TRBV6-1 and TRBJ2-7; perhaps TRBD1 as D (5 bases). The CDR3 covers 15 residues. Trimming cost V 1 base and J 2 bases, with 12 bases left between them. CDR1 and CDR2 (germline): MNHNS, SASEGT. The CDR3 spells CASSEGGAATYEQYF. Written as DNA, the CDR3 is TGTGCCAGCAGTGAAGGTGGGGCGGCCACCTACGAGCAGTACTTC.

Concerning this clone: A far larger clone is off by one base, so a read error is likely. This sequence joins TRBV30 and TRBJ1-2, with D uncertain. Germline V gene data show CDR1 as GTSNPN and CDR2 as SVGIG (reference sequence). The CDR3 length is 14 residues. This chain's CDR3 is CAWSVGPSFYCYTF. The DNA of the CDR3 is TGTGCCTGGAGTGTCGGGCCTTCCTTCTATTGCTACACCTTC.

The CDR3 reads CASSSHSTDTQYF. CDR3 coding DNA: TGTGCCAGCAGTTCCCATAGCACAGATACGCAGTATTTT. The genes are TRBV27 and TRBJ2-3; no definite D call. Germline values: CDR1 MNHEY, CDR2 SMNVEV (reference sequence). V shed 4 bases and J shed 0 bases, with 5 bases lying between them. This CDR3 is built from 13 residues.

This clone showed up just a few times. The V gene is TRBV5-1, the J gene TRBJ2-2; 9 bases line up with TRBD1. From germline, CDR1 is SGHRS and CDR2 YFSETQ. Germline trimming cut 7 bases from V and 8 bases from J; bases unmatched to any gene: 15. The CDR3 runs 16 residues. CDR3 in DNA: TGCGCCAGCCTGGCCGGGACAGGGTTTGCCTCGGGGGAGCTGTTTTTT. Its translation: CASLAGTGFASGELFF. The entire variable domain, with the rest obtained from reference TRBV5-1 and TRBJ2-2, is as follows: KAGVTQTPRYLIKTRGQQVTLSCSPISGHRSVSWYQQTPGQGLQFLFEYFSETQRNKGNFPGRFSGRQFSNSRSEMNVSTLELGDSALYLCASLAGTGFASGELFFGEGSRLTVL.

V usage is TRBV6-1 and J usage is TRBJ2-5, with 12 nucleotides matching TRBD2. V shed 1 base and J 5 bases; nucleotides not matched to a gene: 8. Germline V gives CDR1 MNHNS, CDR2 SASEGT. The CDR3 spans 17 residues. CDR3 residues: CASSEGLAGGGMETQYF. CDR3 DNA sequence: TGTGCCAGCAGTGAAGGGCTAGCGGGAGGGGGTATGGAGACCCAGTACTTC.

The genes are TRBV5-1 and TRBJ1-4; the D gene is possibly TRBD1 (6 bases). The CDR3 runs 13 residues. The germline gives CDR1 SGHRS, CDR2 YFSETQ. Trimming stripped 7 bases from V and 8 bases from J, with 15 bases between. CDR3 coding DNA: TGCGCCAGCGCGAACAGGGCGGCGGAAAAACTGTTTTTT. This codes for CASANRAAEKLFF.

CDR3 residues: CASSVAAGLYNEQFF. CDR3 bases: TGTGCCAGCAGCGTAGCGGCGGGATTGTACAATGAGCAGTTCTTC. The chain uses TRBV9 and TRBJ2-1; tentative D call: TRBD2 (6 bases). The CDR3 has 15 amino acids. With 0 bases removed from V and 4 bases from J, the gap between germline ends came to 11 bases. Germline values: CDR1 SGDLS, CDR2 YYNGEE.

V and J are TRBV10-3 and TRBJ1-5, with no clear D. The CDR3 totals 16 residues. V was trimmed by 4 bases and J by 3 bases, leaving 16 bases between them. In germline, CDR1 is ENHRY, CDR2 SYGVKD. The CDR3 reads CAISGGGPVLNQPQHF. For the CDR3, the DNA is TGTGCCATCAGTGGAGGAGGCCCAGTACTCAATCAGCCCCAGCATTTT.

The V and J genes are TRBV5-4 and TRBJ2-6; D may be TRBD1 or TRBD2 (5 bases each). The V end was cut by 5 bases, the J end by 0 bases, with 12 bases between. CDR1 is SGHNT and CDR2 is YYREEE in the germline V gene (reference sequence). There are 16 residues in the CDR3. The CDR3 DNA reads as TGTGCCAGCAGTCTGGGACGGTTCTCTGGGGCCAACGTCCTGACTTTC. Protein product: CASSLGRFSGANVLTF.

This clone was detected only a few times. V usage is TRBV5-1 and J usage is TRBJ2-2; D is perhaps TRBD2 (5 bases). The germline gives CDR1 SGHRS, CDR2 YFSETQ. The CDR3 totals 13 residues. V was trimmed by 4 bases and J by 4 bases, leaving 8 bases between them. The CDR3 region is CASSRRATGELFF. CDR3 in DNA: TGCGCCAGCAGCAGGCGGGCCACCGGGGAGCTGTTTTTT. The full variable domain, in which reference TRBV5-1 and TRBJ2-2 provide the parts outside the CDR3, is KAGVTQTPRYLIKTRGQQVTLSCSPISGHRSVSWYQQTPGQGLQFLFEYFSETQRNKGNFPGRFSGRQFSNSRSEMNVSTLELGDSALYLCASSRRATGELFFGEGSRLTVL.

The rearrangement uses TRBV30 and TRBJ2-7; D assignment may be TRBD1 or TRBD2 (5 bases each). Per the germline V gene, CDR1 is GTSNPN and CDR2 is SVGIG (reference sequence). Trimming took 0 bases from V and 7 from J, leaving 13 bases between them. The CDR3 is 13 amino acids. CDR3: CAWSVGPQVEQYF. The CDR3 bases are TGTGCCTGGAGTGTGGGACCCCAGGTGGAGCAGTACTTC.

Remarks on this clone: An end of the junction does not agree with germline; a read error may underlie this. The rearrangement links TRBV2 to TRBJ2-1; TRBD1 might be the D (6 bases). CDR3 size: 14 residues. CDR1 is SNHLY, CDR2 FYNNEI, per germline. The CDR3 coding sequence is TGTGCCAGCAGTGTTCCATACAGGGACGGGAATCAGATCTTC. It is translated as CASSVPYRDGNQIF.

This clone was detected many times. The chain combines TRBV28 with TRBJ2-7; tentatively, D is TRBD1 or TRBD2 (5 bases each). CDR1 is MDHEN and CDR2 is SYDVKM in the germline V gene. The ends were cut back, 6 bases at V and 2 bases at J, with 20 bases in the middle. This CDR3 has 16 amino acids. The CDR3 reads CASRPATGLPPYEQYF. CDR3 nucleotide sequence: TGTGCCAGCAGGCCTGCCACGGGGCTCCCGCCCTACGAGCAGTACTTC.

This clone was picked up many times. This chain links TRBV11-3 with TRBJ2-7; D ambiguous. Germline CDR1 reads SGHNT; CDR2 reads YENEEA. The germline V and J ends were trimmed by 5 bases and 3 bases, with 11 bases remaining between them. CDR3 length: 13 amino acids. This chain's CDR3 is CASSLSPNYEQYF. CDR3 bases: TGTGCCAGCAGCCTATCTCCGAACTACGAGCAGTACTTC.

CDR3 sequence: CASRGSFADTQYF. The CDR3 nucleotides read TGCGCCAGCAGGGGTAGTTTTGCAGATACGCAGTATTTT. This chain connects TRBV10-1 to TRBJ2-3; D call uncertain. Germline-derived CDR1 and CDR2 are WNHNN and SYGVQD (reference sequence). The CDR3 has 13 amino acids. V gave up 6 bases and J gave up 4 bases, with 11 bases separating them.

This clone was counted at least ten times. This sequence joins TRBV15 and TRBJ1-4; a possible D gene is TRBD1 (5 bases). With 0 bases removed from V and 3 bases from J, the gap between germline ends came to 8 bases. This CDR3 has 15 residues. Germline loops: CDR1 LNHNV, CDR2 YYDKDF (reference sequence). Here the CDR3 DNA reads TGTGCCACCAGCAGAGAGGGGGGGTCTAATGAAAAACTGTTTTTT. It specifies CATSREGGSNEKLFF.

On this clone: Other DNA sequences in this sample translate to the same CDR3. This sequence joins TRBV11-1 and TRBJ2-1; 15 bases map to TRBD2. Trimming at V came to 5 bases and at J to 0 bases, leaving 8 bases not matched to a gene. The length of the CDR3 is 19 residues. The germline V gene encodes CDR1 SGHAT and CDR2 FQDESV (reference sequence). CDR3 bases: TGTGCCAGCAGCCCCAGTGGACTAGCGGGAGGGAGCTCCTACAATGAGCAGTTCTTC. It codes for CASSPSGLAGGSSYNEQFF.

This chain connects TRBV18 to TRBJ2-1; D perhaps matches TRBD1 (5 bases). The CDR3 loop spans 15 amino acids. Trimming took off 3 bases at V and 3 bases at J, with 12 bases between the two ends. In germline, CDR1 is KGHSH, CDR2 LQKENI. In nucleotides, the CDR3 is TGTGCCAGCTCACCCCAGGGAAAGGACTACAATGAGCAGTTCTTC. This gives the protein CASSPQGKDYNEQFF.

There are a few counts of this clone. The CDR3 DNA reads TGTGCCAGCAGCTCCACAGGGGGCGCAGGGACCGGGGAGCTGTTTTTT. Translation: CASSSTGGAGTGELFF. The V call is TRBV7-3, the J call TRBJ2-2, with 9 bases lining up with TRBD1. The CDR3 extends over 16 amino acids. The ends lost 4 bases at V and 5 bases at J; junction bases unmatched: 8. Germline CDR1 and CDR2: SGHTA and FQGTGA.

This clone was seen a single time. This chain links TRBV29-1 with TRBJ2-3; 11 positions match TRBD2. The ends lost 6 bases at V and 0 bases at J; junction bases unmatched: 8. The CDR3 length is 16 residues. Germline lookup yields CDR1 SQVTM and CDR2 ANQGSEA. Here the CDR3 reads CSVAGTSGSSTDTQYF. The CDR3 DNA reads TGCAGCGTCGCCGGGACTAGCGGTTCTAGCACAGATACGCAGTATTTT.

On this clone itself: The junction does not match germline at one end; this may be a read error. The V and J genes are TRBV10-2 and TRBJ2-7; TRBD1 agrees at 7 bases. Germline loops: CDR1 WSHSY, CDR2 SAAADI. The CDR3 length is 16 residues. The CDR3 coding sequence is TGCGTCAGCAGTGAGTCGGCACAGGGGCAACTAAACGAGCAGTACTTC. Its protein is CVSSESAQGQLNEQYF.